This entry features one T cell receptor beta chain sequence. This clone was detected once. Its antigen remains unidentified. Base-call qualities are not available, and no considerably larger clone is one nucleotide away. The library was obtained by the immunoSEQ multiplex PCR assay. What TCRdb holds here is the immuneACCESS table cut down to in-frame rearrangements. Part of the clones is not present; checked against another copy, under half of the missing clones reflect an unresolved V gene, and the others are unexplained. The sample records some 120,000 clones, roughly nine tenths of which are singletons. The top ten hold around 7.6% of the sample. The data are from a study of control samples from healthy donors and cancer patients (dated by TCRdb to between 2020 and 2021). After removal of 6 bases from V and 9 bases from J, the junction retains 11 bases not matched to a gene. CDR1 and CDR2, per the germline V gene, are MDHEN and SYDVKM. From the cysteine through the phenylalanine, the CDR3 covers 14 amino acids. The CDR3 DNA has 42 bases and is translated from base 1.

The V and J segments used are TRBV28 and TRBJ2-3; TRBD2 aligns with 8 central bases. Sequencing was carried out using blood. The sequence was obtained from a young woman in good health. The CDR3 loop reads CASSPPGGRRTQYF. The DNA is as follows: TGTGCCAGCAGCCCGCCGGGCGGGAGGAGAACGCAGTATTTT.